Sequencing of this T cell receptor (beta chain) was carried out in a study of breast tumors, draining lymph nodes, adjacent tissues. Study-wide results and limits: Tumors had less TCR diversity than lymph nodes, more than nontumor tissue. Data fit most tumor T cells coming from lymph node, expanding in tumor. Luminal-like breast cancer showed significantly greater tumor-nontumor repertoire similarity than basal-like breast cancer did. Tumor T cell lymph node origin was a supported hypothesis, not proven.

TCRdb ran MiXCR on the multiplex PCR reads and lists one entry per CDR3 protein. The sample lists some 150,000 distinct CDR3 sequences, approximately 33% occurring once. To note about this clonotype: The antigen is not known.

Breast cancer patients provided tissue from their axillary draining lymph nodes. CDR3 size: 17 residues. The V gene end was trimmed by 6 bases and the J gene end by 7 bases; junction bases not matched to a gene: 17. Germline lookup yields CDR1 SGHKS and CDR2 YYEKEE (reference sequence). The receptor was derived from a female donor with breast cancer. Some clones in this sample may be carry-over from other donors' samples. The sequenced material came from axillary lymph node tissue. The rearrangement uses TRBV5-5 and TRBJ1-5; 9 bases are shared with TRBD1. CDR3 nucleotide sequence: TGTGCCAGCATTCCGGGGGACAGGGCCCTCTACGAGCAGCCCCAGCATTTT. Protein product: CASIPGDRALYEQPQHF. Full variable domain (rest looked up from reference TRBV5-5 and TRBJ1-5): DAGVTQSPTHLIKTRGQQVTLRCSPISGHKSVSWYQQVLGQGPQFIFQYYEKEERGRGNFPDRFSARQFPNYSSELNVNALLLGDSALYLCASIPGDRALYEQPQHFGDGTRLSIL.